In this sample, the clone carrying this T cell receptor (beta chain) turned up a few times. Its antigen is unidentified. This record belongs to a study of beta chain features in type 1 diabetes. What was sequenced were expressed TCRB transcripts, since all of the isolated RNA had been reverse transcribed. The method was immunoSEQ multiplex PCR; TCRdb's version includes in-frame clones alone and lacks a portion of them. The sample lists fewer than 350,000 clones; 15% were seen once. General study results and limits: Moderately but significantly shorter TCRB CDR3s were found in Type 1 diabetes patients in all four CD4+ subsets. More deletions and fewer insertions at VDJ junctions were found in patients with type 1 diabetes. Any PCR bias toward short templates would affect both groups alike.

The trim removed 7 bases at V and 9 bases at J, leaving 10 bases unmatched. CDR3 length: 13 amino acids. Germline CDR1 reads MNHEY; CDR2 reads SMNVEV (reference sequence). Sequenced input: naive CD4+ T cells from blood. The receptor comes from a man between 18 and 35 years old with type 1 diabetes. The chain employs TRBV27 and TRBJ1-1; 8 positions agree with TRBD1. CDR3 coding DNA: TGTGCCAGCAAGGGACAGGTCGGATTGAAAGCTTTCTTT. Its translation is CASKGQVGLKAFF.